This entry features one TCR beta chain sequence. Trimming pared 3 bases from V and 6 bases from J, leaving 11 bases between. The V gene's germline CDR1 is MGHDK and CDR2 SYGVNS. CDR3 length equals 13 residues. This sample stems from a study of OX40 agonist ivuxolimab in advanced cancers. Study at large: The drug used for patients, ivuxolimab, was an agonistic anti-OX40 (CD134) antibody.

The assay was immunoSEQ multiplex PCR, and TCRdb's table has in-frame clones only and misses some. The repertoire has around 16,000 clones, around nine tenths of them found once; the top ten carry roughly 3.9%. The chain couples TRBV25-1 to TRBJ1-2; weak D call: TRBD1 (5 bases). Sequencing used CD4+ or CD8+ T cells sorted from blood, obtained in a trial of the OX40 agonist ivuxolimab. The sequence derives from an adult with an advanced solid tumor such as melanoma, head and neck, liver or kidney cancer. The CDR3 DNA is TGTGCCAGCAGTGACAGAGGGGTGGATGGCTACACCTTC. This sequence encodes CASSDRGVDGYTF.